Sequencing of this TCR beta chain was carried out in a study of blood T cell repertoires in COVID-19. V shed 8 bases, J shed 7 bases, and the junction held 11 bases outside the gene matches. The germline V gene has CDR1 ENHRY and CDR2 SYGVKD. The CDR3 consists of 14 residues. This table comes from immunoSEQ multiplex PCR, and its TCRdb copy is limited to in-frame clones, with some not included. The sample yields 350,000 to 400,000 clones, approximately 89% seen once. The chain combines TRBV10-3 with TRBJ1-2; TRBD1 matches at 9 bases. Sequencing was carried out using PBMCs or T cells enriched from blood (not recorded which). The sequence was collected from a woman between 35 and 50 years old who had been exposed to COVID-19. The CDR3 sequence: CAISTGGNFFGYTF. The CDR3 DNA reads TGTGCCATCTCGACAGGGGGTAACTTTTTTGGCTACACCTTC.